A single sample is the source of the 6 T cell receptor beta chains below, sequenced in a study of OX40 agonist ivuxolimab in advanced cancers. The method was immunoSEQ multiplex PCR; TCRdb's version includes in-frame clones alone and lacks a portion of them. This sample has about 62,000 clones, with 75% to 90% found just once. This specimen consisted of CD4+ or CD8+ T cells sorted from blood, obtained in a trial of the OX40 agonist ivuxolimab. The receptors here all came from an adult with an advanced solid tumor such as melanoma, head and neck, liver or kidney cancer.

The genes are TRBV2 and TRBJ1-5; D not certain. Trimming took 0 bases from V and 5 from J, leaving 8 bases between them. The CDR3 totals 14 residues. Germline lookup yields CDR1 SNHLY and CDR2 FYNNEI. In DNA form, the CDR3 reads TGTGCCAGCAGTGAAGCGCGAAACGATCAGCCCCAGCATTTT. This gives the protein CASSEARNDQPQHF.

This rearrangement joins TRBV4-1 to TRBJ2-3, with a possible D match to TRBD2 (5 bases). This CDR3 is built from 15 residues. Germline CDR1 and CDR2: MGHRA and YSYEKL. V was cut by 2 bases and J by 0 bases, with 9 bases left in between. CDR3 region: CASSQSGSSTDTQYF. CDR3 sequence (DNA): TGCGCCAGCAGCCAATCTGGGAGTAGCACAGATACGCAGTATTTT.

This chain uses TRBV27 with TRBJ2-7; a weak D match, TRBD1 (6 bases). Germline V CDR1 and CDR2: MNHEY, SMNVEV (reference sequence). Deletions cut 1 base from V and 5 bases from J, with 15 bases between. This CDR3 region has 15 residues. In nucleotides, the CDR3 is TGTGCCAGCAGTTTATGGGGTAAGGGGGTGGACGAGCAGTACTTC. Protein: CASSLWGKGVDEQYF.

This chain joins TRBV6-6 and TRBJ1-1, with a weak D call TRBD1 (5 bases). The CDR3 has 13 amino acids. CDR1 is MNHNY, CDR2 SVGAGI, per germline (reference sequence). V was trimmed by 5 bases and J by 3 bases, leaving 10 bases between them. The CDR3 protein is CASSPGRHTEAFF. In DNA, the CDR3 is TGTGCCAGCAGTCCGGGACGGCACACTGAAGCTTTCTTT.

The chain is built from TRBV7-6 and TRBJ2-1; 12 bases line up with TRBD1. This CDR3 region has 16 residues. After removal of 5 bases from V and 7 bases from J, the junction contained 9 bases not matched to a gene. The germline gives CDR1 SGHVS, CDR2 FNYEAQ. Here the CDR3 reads CASSRPWGQGANEQFF. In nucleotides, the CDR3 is TGTGCCAGCAGCCGACCATGGGGACAGGGGGCGAATGAGCAGTTCTTC.

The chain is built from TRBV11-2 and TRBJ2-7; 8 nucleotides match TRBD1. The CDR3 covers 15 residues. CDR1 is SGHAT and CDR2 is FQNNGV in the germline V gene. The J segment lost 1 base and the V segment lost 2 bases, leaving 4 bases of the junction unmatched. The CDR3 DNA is TGTGCCAGCAGCTTACAGGGGGCTTGGTCCTACGAGCAGTACTTC. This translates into CASSLQGAWSYEQYF.